This T cell receptor (beta chain) was observed in a study of blood T cells in healthy people across ages. The germline CDR1 and CDR2 sequences are SGHTA and FQGNSA. V lost 5 bases and J lost 7, with 14 bases in between. The CDR3 has 13 residues. Overall study findings and caveats: Older individuals had lower TCR beta diversity per million T cells (the decline was roughly linear). Donors of long life had a larger count of naive CD4+ cells and greater diversity than aged donors.

PCR was performed a second time for about 7 to 11 cycles using a sample-barcoded 5' primer and a J-beta primer mix. MiXCR, applied by TCRdb to the 5' RACE reads, yields one record per CDR3 protein. Here the sample spans some 1.5 million distinct CDR3 sequences, 42% being singletons. Turning to this clonotype: The antigen is not known.

The receptor was isolated from a woman between 18 and 29 years old in good health. This chain joins TRBV7-2 and TRBJ1-1, with D unclear. Specimen: blood. For the CDR3, the DNA is TGTGCCAGCAGCGCATCGCCAGAGCATGAAGCTTTCTTT. It encodes CASSASPEHEAFF.